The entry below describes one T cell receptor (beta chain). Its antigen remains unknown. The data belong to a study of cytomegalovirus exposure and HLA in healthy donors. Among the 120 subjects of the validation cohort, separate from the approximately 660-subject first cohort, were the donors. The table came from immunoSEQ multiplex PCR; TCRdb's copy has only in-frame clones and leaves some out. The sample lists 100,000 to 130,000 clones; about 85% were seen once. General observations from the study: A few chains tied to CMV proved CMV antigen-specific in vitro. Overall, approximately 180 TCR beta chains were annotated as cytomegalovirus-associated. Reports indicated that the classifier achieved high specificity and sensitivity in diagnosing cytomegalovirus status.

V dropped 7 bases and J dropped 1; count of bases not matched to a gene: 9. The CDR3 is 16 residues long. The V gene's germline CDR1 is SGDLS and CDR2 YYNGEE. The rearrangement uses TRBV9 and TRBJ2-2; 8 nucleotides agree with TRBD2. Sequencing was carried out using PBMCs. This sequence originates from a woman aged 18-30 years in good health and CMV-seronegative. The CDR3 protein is CASDGRDGQNTGELFF. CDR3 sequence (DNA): TGTGCCAGCGACGGGAGGGACGGACAGAACACCGGGGAGCTGTTTTTT.